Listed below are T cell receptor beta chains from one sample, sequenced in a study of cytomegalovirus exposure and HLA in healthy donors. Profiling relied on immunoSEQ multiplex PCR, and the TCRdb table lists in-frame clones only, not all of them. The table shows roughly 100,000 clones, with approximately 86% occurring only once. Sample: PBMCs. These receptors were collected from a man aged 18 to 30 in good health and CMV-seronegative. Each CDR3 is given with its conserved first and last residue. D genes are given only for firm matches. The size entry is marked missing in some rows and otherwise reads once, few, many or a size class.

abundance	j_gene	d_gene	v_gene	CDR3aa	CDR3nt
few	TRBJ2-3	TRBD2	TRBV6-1	CASSDRRLGGRSDTQYF	TGTGCCAGCAGTGACCGACGACTAGGCGGGAGGTCGGATACGCAGTATTTT
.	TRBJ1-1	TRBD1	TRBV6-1	CASSPFRDRNTEAFF	TGTGCCAGCAGTCCCTTCCGGGACAGAAACACTGAAGCTTTCTTT
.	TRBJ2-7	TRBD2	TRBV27	CASSFGLAGVSSYEQYF	TGTGCCAGCAGTTTCGGGCTAGCGGGCGTGAGCTCCTACGAGCAGTACTTC
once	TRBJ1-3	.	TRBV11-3	CASSFQGTYSGNTIYF	TGTGCCAGCAGCTTCCAGGGGACCTACTCTGGAAACACCATATATTTT
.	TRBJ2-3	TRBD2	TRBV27	CASSLETSGVPSTDTQYF	TGTGCCAGCAGTTTGGAGACTAGCGGAGTTCCTTCGACAGATACGCAGTATTTT
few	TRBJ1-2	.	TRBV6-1	CASSPGSLRGYTF	TGTGCCAGCTCACCCGGGTCCTTGCGAGGCTACACCTTC
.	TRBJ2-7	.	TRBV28	CASSLLAYEQYF	TGTGCCAGCAGTTTACTAGCCTACGAGCAGTACTTC
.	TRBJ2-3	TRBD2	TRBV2	CASSVRLAGPSTDTQYF	TGTGCCAGCAGTGTCCGGCTAGCGGGTCCTAGCACAGATACGCAGTATTTT
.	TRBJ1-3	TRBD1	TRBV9	CASRGTGASPSGNTIYF	TGTGCCAGCCGCGGGACAGGGGCTTCACCCTCTGGAAACACCATATATTTT
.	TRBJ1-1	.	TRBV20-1	CSADKNTEAFF	TGCAGTGCCGACAAGAACACTGAAGCTTTCTTT
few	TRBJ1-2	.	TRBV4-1	CASSQGQENNNYGYTF	TGCGCCAGCAGCCAGGGGCAGGAGAACAATAACTATGGCTACACCTTC
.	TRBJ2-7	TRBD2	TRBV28	CASSSGTSGYEQYF	TGTGCCAGCAGTTCTGGGACTAGCGGGTACGAGCAGTACTTC
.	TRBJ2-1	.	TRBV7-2	CASSITLKLHNEQFF	TGTGCCAGCAGCATCACTTTAAAACTCCACAATGAGCAGTTCTTC
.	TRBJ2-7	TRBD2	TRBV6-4	CASISGLATGSYEQYF	TGTGCCAGCATCTCGGGACTAGCTACAGGTTCCTACGAGCAGTACTTC
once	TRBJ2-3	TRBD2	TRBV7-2	CASKLAGAASTDTQYF	TGTGCCAGCAAACTAGCGGGAGCTGCTAGCACAGATACGCAGTATTTT
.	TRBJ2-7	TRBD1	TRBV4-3	CASSNDRASSYEQYF	TGCGCCAGCAGCAACGACAGGGCGAGCTCCTACGAGCAGTACTTC
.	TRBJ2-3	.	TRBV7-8	CASSLERVEDTQYF	TGTGCCAGCAGCTTAGAACGGGTAGAAGATACGCAGTATTTT
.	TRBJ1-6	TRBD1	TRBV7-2	CASSLVGTGDNSPLHF	TGTGCCAGCAGCTTAGTGGGGACAGGGGATAATTCACCCCTCCACTTT
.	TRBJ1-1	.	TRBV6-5	CASSEVGGYTEAFF	TGTGCCAGCAGTGAAGTGGGAGGGTACACTGAAGCTTTCTTT
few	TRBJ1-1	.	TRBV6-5	CASSWGGRSTEAFF	TGTGCCAGCAGCTGGGGGGGGCGAAGCACTGAAGCTTTCTTT
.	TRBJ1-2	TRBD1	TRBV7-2	CASSTGQASLGYTF	TGTGCCAGCAGCACAGGACAGGCGAGTCTTGGCTACACCTTC
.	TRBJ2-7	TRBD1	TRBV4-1	CASSQSTGGSSYEQYF	TGCGCCAGCAGCCAGTCGACAGGGGGGAGCTCCTACGAGCAGTACTTC
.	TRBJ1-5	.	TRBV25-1	CASRTGFGPQHF	TGTGCCAGCAGGACGGGGTTCGGGCCCCAGCATTTT
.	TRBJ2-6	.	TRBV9	CASSVGTGNTGANVLTF	TGTGCCAGCAGCGTAGGGACTGGAAACACTGGGGCCAACGTCCTGACTTTC
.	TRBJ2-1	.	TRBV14	CASSQDIRRAYNEQFF	TGTGCCAGCAGCCAAGATATTAGAAGAGCTTACAATGAGCAGTTCTTC
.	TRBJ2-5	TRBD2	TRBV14	CASSQSTSGMLETQYF	TGTGCCAGCAGCCAATCGACTAGCGGGATGTTAGAGACCCAGTACTTC
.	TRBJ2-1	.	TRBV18	CASSPKPGGLDYNEQFF	TGTGCCAGCTCACCGAAACCTGGGGGACTGGACTACAATGAGCAGTTCTTC
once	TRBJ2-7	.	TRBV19	CATKDSGVSSYEQYF	TGTGCCACAAAGGACAGCGGGGTAAGCTCCTACGAGCAGTACTTC
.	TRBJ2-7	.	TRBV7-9	CASSSNWDTRTGEQYF	TGTGCCAGCAGCTCCAATTGGGACACCCGTACAGGCGAGCAGTACTTC